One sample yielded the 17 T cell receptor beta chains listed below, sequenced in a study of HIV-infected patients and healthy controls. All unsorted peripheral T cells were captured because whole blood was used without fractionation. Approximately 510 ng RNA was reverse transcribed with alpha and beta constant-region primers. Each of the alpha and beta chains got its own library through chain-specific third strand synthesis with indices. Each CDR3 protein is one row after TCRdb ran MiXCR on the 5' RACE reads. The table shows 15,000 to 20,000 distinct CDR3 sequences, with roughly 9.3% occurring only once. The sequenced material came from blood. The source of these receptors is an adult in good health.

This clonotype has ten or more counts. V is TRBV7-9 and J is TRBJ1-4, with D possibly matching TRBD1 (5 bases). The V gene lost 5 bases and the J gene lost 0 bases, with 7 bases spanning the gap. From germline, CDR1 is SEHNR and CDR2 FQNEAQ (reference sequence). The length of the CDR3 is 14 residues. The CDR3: CASSPTATNEKLFF. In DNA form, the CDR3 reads TGTGCCAGCAGCCCGACAGCAACTAATGAAAAACTGTTTTTT.

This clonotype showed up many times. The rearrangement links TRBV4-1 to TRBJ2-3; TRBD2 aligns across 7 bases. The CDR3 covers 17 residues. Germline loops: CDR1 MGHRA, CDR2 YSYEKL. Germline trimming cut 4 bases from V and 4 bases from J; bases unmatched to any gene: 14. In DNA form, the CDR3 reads TGCGCCAGCAGCCTCTTACTGACTAGCCGTAACCCAGATACGCAGTATTTT. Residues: CASSLLLTSRNPDTQYF.

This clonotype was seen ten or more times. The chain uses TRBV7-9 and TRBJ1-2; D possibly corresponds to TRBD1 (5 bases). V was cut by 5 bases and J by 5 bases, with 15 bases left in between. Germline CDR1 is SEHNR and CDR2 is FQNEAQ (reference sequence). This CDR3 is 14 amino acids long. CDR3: CASSPQRQFYGYTF. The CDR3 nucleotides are TGTGCCAGCAGCCCCCAAAGACAGTTTTATGGCTACACCTTC.

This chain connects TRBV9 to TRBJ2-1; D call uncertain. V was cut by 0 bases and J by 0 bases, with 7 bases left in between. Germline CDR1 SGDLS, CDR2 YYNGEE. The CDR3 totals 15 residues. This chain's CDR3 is CASSVVLSSYNEQFF. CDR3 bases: TGTGCCAGCAGCGTAGTGTTGAGCTCCTACAATGAGCAGTTCTTC.

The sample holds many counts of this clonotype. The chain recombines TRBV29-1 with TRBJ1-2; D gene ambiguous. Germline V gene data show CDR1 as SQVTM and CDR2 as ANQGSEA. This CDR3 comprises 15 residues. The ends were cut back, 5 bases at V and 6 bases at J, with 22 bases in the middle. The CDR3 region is CSVNYRRSEKNGYTF. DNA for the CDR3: TGCAGCGTTAACTATCGCCGGTCGGAAAAGAATGGCTACACCTTC.

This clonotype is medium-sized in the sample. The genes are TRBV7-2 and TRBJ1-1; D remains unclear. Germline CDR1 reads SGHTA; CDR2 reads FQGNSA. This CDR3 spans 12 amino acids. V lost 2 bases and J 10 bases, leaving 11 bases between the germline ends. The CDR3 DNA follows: TGTGCCAGCAGCTTACAGCACGTAGGAGCTTTCTTT. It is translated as CASSLQHVGAFF.

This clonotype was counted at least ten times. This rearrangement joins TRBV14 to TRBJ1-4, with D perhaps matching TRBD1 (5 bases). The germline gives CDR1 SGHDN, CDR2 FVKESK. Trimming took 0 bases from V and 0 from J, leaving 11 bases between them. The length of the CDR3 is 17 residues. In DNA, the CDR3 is TGTGCCAGCAGCCAAGATCGCCAGGGAGCAACTAATGAAAAACTGTTTTTT. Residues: CASSQDRQGATNEKLFF.

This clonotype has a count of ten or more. In DNA form, the CDR3 reads TGTGCCAGCAGCGCCCGGCTAGCGGGCCAAGAGACCCAGTACTTC. Its translation is CASSARLAGQETQYF. The genes are TRBV7-2 and TRBJ2-5; 8 bases fit TRBD2. Germline CDR1 is SGHTA and CDR2 is FQGNSA. V lost 5 bases and J lost 1; bases outside the gene matches: 6. There are 15 residues in the CDR3.

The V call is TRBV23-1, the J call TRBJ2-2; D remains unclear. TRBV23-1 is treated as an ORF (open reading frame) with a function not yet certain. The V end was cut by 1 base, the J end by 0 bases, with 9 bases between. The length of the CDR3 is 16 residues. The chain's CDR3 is CASSQFRSSNTGELFF. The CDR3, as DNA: TGCGCCAGCAGTCAATTCCGGTCATCGAACACCGGGGAGCTGTTTTTT.

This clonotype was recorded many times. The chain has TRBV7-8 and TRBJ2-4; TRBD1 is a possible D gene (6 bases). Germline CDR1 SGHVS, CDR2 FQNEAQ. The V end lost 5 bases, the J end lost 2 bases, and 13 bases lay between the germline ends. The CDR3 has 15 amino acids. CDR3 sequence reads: CASSPRGQTKNIQYF. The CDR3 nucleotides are TGTGCCAGCAGCCCCCGTGGACAGACCAAAAACATTCAGTACTTC.

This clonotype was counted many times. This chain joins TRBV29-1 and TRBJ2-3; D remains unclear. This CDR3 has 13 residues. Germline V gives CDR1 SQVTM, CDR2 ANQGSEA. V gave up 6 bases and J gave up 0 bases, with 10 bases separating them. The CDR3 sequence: CSVGGPSTDTQYF. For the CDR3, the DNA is TGCAGCGTGGGCGGCCCTAGCACAGATACGCAGTATTTT.

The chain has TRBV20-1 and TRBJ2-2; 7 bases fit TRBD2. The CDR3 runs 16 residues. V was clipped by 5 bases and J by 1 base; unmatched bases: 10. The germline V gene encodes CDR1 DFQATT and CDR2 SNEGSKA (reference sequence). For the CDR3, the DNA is TGCAGTGCTGTTCACCCGGGAGGTTGGAACACCGGGGAGCTGTTTTTT. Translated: CSAVHPGGWNTGELFF.

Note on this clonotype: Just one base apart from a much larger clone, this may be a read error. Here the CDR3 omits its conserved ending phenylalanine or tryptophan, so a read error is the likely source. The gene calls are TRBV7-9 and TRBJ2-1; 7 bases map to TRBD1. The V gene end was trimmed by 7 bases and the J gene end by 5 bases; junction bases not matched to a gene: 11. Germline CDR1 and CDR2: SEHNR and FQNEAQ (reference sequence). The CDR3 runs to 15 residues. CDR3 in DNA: TGTGCCAGCACCCATCGACAGGGTACCAACAATGAGCAGTTCATC. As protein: CASTHRQGTNNEQFI.

CDR3 region: CASSFLGSSNQPQHF. CDR3 bases: TGTGCCAGCAGTTTTTTAGGGTCTAGCAATCAGCCCCAGCATTTT. V gene TRBV28 combines with J gene TRBJ1-5; no reliable D call. CDR3 length: 15 amino acids. The germline V gene has CDR1 MDHEN and CDR2 SYDVKM. V was cut by 3 bases and J by 0 bases, with 9 bases left in between.

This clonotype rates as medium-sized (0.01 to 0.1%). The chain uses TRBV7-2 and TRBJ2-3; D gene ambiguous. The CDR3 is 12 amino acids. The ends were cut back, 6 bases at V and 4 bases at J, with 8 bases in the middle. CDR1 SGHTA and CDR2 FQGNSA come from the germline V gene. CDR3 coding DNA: TGTGCCAGCAGTCCCTGGGCAGATACGCAGTATTTT. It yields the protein CASSPWADTQYF.

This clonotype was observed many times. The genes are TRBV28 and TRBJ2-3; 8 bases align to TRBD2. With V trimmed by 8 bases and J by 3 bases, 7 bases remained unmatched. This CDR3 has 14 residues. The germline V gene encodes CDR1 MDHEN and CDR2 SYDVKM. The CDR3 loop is CASLPGLVTDTQYF. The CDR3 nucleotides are TGTGCCAGCCTCCCGGGACTAGTGACAGATACGCAGTATTTT.

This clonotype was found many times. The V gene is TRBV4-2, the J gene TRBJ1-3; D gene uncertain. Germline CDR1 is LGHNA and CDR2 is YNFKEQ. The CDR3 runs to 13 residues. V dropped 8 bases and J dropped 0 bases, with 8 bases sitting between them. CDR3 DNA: TGTGCCAGCTACGGCCTCTCTGGAAACACCATATATTTT. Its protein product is CASYGLSGNTIYF.